This T cell receptor (beta chain) originates from a study of blood T cell repertoires in COVID-19. Overall study: COVID-19 samples, acute and convalescent, were from the United States, Italy and Spain. Sources were T cells, B-cell-depleted T cells, or PBMCs; the material itself was cDNA or gDNA.

Authors' data handling: Researchers report that nucleated cell counts were estimated from reference gene primer amplification. Produced via immunoSEQ multiplex PCR; TCRdb's table is partial and in-frame only. V and J calls and clone size come straight from that table; D and trimming were deduced from the DNA. The sample includes fewer than 70,000 clones, roughly 80% seen only once; the top ten take under 4%. Germline V gives CDR1 SGHRS, CDR2 YFSETQ. This CDR3 has 14 residues. Trimming cost V 2 bases and J 5 bases, with 8 bases left between them. Sequencing was done on a sample of peripheral blood. The J gene is TRBJ1-6, the V gene TRBV5-1; D gene uncertain. This TCR was sampled from a man between 60 and 75 years old with acute or convalescent COVID-19. CDR3 sequence (DNA): TGCGCCAGCAGCTTAGACATGGATAATTCACCCCTCCACTTT. Translated: CASSLDMDNSPLHF. The variable domain in full, completed from reference TRBV5-1 and TRBJ1-6, reads KAGVTQTPRYLIKTRGQQVTLSCSPISGHRSVSWYQQTPGQGLQFLFEYFSETQRNKGNFPGRFSGRQFSNSRSEMNVSTLELGDSALYLCASSLDMDNSPLHFGNGTRLTVT.